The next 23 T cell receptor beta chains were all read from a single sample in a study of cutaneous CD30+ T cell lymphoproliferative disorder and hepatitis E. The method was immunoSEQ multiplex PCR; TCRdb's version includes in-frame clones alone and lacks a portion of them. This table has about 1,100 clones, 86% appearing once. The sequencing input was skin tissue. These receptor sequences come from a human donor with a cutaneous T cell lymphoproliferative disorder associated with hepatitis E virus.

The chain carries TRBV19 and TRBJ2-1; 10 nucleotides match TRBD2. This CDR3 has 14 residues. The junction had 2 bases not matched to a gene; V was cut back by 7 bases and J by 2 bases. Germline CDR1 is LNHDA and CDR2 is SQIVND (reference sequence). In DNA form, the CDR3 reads TGTGCCAGTACTAGCGGGAGAACCTACAATGAGCAGTTCTTC. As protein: CASTSGRTYNEQFF.

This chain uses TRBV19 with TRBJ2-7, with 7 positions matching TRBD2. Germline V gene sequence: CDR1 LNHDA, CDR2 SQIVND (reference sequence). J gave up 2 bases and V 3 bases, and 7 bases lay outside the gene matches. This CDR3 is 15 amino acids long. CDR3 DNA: TGTGCCAGTAGTATCTACAGCGGGGCGGCCTACGAGCAGTACTTC. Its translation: CASSIYSGAAYEQYF.

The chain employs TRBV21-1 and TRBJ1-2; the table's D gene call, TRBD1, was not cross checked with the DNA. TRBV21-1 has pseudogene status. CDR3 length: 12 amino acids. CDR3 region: CASAGQMYGYTF. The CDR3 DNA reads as TGTGCCAGCGCTGGACAAATGTATGGCTACACCTTC.

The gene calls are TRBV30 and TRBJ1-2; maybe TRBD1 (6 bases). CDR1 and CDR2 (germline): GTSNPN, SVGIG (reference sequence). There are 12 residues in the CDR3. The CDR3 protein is CATGANNYGYTF. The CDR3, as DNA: TGTGCGACGGGGGCAAACAACTATGGCTACACCTTC.

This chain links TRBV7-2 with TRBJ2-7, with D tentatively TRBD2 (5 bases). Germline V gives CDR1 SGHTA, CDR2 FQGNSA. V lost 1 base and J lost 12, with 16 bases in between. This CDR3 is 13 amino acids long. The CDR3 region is CASSLGEGGPTYF. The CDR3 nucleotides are TGTGCCAGCAGCTTAGGAGAGGGTGGACCGACGTACTTC.

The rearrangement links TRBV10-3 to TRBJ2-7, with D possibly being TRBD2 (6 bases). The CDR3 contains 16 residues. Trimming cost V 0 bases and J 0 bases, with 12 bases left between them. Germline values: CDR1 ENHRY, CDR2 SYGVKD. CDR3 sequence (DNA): TGTGCCATCAGTGAGTCGGGTTCCGGGAGCTCCTACGAGCAGTACTTC. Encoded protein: CAISESGSGSSYEQYF.

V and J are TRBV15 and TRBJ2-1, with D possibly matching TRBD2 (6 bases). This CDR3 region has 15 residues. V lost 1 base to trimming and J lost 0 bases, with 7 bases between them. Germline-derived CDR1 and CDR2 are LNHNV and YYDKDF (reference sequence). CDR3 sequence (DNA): TGTGCCACCAGCAGAGTTAGCGGCTCCTACAATGAGCAGTTCTTC. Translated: CATSRVSGSYNEQFF. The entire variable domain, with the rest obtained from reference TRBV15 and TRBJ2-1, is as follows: DAMVIQNPRYQVTQFGKPVTLSCSQTLNHNVMYWYQQKSSQAPKLLFHYYDKDFNNEADTPDNFQSRRPNTSFCFLDIRSPGLGDTAMYLCATSRVSGSYNEQFFGPGTRLTVL.

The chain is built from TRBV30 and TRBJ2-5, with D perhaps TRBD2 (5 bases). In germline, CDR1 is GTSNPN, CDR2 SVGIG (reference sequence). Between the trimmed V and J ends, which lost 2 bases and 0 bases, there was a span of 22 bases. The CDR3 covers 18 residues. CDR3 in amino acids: CAWSYAFRELVDQETQYF. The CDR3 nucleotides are TGTGCCTGGAGTTATGCATTTCGGGAATTAGTAGACCAAGAGACCCAGTACTTC. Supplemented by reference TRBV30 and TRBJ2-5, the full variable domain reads SQTIHQWPATLVQPVGSPLSLECTVEGTSNPNLYWYRQAAGRGLQLLFYSVGIGQISSEVPQNLSASRPQDRQFILSSKKLLLSDSGFYLCAWSYAFRELVDQETQYFGPGTRLLVL.

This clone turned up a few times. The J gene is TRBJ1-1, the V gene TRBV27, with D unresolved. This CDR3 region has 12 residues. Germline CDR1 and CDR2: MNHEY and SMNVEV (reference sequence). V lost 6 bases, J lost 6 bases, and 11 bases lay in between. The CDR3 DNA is TGTGCCAGCAGGGGGAATAGTGCTGAAGCTTTCTTT. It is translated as CASRGNSAEAFF.

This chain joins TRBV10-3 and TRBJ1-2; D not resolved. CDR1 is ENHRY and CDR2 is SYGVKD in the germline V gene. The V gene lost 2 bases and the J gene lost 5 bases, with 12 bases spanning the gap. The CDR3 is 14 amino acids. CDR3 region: CAISEALAGYGYTF. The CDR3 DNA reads TGTGCCATCAGTGAGGCCCTTGCGGGATATGGCTACACCTTC.

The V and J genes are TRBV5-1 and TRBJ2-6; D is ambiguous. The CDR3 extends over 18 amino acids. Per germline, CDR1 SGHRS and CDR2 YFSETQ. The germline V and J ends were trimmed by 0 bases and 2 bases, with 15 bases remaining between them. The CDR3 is CASSLDPWTHTGANVLTF. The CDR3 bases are TGCGCCAGCAGCTTGGACCCATGGACCCATACTGGGGCCAACGTCCTGACTTTC.

CDR3 nucleotides: TGCGCCAGCAGCTTGGTGTTGGGCGGGGGGAGCTCCTACGAGCAGTACTTC. Its protein is CASSLVLGGGSSYEQYF. The rearrangement links TRBV5-1 to TRBJ2-7; 8 bases fit TRBD2. Per the germline V gene, CDR1 is SGHRS and CDR2 is YFSETQ. Trimming removed 0 bases from V and 0 bases from J; junction bases left unmatched: 8. CDR3 size: 17 residues.

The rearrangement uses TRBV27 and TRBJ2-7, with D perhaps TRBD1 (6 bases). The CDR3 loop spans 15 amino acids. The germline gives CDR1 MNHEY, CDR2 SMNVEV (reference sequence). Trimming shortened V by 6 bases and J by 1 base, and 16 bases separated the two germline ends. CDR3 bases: TGTGCCAGCAGCCTTTCAGGGGACGGATCCTACGAGCAGTACTTC. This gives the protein CASSLSGDGSYEQYF.

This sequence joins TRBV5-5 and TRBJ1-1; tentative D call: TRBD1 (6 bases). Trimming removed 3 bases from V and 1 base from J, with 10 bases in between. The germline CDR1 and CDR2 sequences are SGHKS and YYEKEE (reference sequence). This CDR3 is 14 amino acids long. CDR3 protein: CASSWATGNTEAFF. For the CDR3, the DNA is TGTGCCAGCAGCTGGGCGACAGGGAACACTGAAGCTTTCTTT.

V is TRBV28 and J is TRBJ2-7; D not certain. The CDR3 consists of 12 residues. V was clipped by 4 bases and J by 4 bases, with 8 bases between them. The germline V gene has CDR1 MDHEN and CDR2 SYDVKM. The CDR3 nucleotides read TGTGCCAGCAGTTCGACGGGTTACGAGCAGTACTTC. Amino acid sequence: CASSSTGYEQYF.

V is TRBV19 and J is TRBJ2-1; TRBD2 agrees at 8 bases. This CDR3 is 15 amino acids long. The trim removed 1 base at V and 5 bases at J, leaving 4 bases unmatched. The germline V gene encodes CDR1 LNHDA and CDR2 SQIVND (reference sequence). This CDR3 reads CASSIALAGNNEQFF. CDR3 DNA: TGTGCCAGTAGTATAGCGCTAGCGGGTAACAATGAGCAGTTCTTC.

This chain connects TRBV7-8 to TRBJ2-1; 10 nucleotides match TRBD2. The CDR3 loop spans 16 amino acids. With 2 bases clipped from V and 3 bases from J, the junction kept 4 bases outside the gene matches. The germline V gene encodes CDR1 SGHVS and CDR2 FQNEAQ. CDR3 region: CASSLTSGDVYNEQFF. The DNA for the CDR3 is TGTGCCAGCAGCTTAACTAGCGGGGACGTCTACAATGAGCAGTTCTTC.

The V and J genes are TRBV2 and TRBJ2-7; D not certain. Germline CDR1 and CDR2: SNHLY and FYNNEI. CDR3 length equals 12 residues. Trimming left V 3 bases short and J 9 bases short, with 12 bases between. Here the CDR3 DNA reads TGTGCCAGCAGTGACCGAGTAATCGGGCAGTACTTC. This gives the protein CASSDRVIGQYF.

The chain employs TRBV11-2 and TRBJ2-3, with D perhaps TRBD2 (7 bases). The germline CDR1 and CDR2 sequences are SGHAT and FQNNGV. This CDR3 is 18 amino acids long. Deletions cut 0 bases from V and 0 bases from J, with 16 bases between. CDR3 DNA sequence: TGTGCCAGCAGCTTAGATCTTAGGGGGACTACTAGCACAGATACGCAGTATTTT. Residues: CASSLDLRGTTSTDTQYF.

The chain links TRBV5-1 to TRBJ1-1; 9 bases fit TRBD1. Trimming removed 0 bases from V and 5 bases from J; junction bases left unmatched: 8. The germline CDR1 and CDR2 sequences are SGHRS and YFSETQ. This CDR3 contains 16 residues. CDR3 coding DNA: TGCGCCAGCAGCTTGGGGACAGGGGAGGTTAGAACTGAAGCTTTCTTT. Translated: CASSLGTGEVRTEAFF.

CDR3 sequence reads: CSVEVNTEAFF. CDR3 nucleotide sequence: TGCAGCGTTGAAGTGAACACTGAAGCTTTCTTT. The gene calls are TRBV29-1 and TRBJ1-1, with D hard to call. Germline V gene lookup returns CDR1 SQVTM and CDR2 ANQGSEA. CDR3 length: 11 amino acids. Deletions cut 1 base from V and 0 bases from J, with 0 bases between.

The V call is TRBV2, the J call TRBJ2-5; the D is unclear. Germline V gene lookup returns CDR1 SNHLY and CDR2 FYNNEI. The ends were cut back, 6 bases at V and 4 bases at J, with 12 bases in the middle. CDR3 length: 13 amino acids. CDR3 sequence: CASSGPLIETQYF. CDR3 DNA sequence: TGTGCCAGCAGCGGTCCGCTAATAGAGACCCAGTACTTC. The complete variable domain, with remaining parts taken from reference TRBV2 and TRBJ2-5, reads EPEVTQTPSHQVTQMGQEVILRCVPISNHLYFYWYRQILGQKVEFLVSFYNNEISEKSEIFDDQFSVERPDGSNFTLKIRSTKLEDSAMYFCASSGPLIETQYFGPGTRLLVL.

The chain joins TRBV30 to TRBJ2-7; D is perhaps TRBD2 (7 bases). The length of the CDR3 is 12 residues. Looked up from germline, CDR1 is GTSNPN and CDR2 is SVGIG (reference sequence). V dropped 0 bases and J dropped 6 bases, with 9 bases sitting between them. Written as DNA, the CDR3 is TGTGCCTGGAGTGTCGGGGGGCGCGAGCAGTACTTC. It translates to CAWSVGGREQYF. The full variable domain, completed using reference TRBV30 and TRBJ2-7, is SQTIHQWPATLVQPVGSPLSLECTVEGTSNPNLYWYRQAAGRGLQLLFYSVGIGQISSEVPQNLSASRPQDRQFILSSKKLLLSDSGFYLCAWSVGGREQYFGPGTRLTVT.